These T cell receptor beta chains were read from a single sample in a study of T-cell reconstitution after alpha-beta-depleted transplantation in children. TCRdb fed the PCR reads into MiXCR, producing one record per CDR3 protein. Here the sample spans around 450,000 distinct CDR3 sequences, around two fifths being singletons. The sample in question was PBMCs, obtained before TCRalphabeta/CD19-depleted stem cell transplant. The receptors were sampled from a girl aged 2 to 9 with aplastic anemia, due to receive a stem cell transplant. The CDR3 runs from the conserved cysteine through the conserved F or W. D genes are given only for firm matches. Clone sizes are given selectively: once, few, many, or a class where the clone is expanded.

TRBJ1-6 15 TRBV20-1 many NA CSASKQDSYNSPLHF TGCAGTGCTAGTAAACAGGATTCCTATAATTCACCCCTCCACTTT
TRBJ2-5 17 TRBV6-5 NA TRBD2 CASSTTSWSGRKETQYF TGTGCCAGCAGTACTACGTCCTGGAGCGGGAGGAAAGAGACCCAGTACTTC
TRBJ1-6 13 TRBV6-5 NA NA CASSWSGDSPLHF TGTGCCAGCAGTTGGTCTGGCGATTCACCCCTCCACTTT
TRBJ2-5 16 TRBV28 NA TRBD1 CASSFSTGRGEETQYF TGTGCCAGCAGTTTTTCGACAGGGCGAGGGGAAGAGACCCAGTACTTC
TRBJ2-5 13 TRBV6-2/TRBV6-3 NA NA CASSDREGETQYF TGTGCCAGCAGTGACAGGGAGGGAGAGACCCAGTACTTC
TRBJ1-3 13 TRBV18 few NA CASSPSRGNTIYF TGTGCCAGCTCACCTTCGCGGGGAAACACCATATATTTT
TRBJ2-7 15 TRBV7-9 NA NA CASSQRSDNSYEQYF TGTGCCAGCAGCCAACGATCGGACAACTCCTACGAGCAGTACTTC
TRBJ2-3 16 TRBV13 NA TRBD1 CASSQPGQGFTDTQYF TGTGCCAGCAGCCAACCGGGACAGGGGTTCACAGATACGCAGTATTTT
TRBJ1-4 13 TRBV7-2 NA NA CASSFGVNEKLFF TGTGCCAGCAGCTTCGGGGTTAATGAAAAACTGTTTTTT
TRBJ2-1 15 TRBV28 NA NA CASCLGGFSYNEQFF TGTGCCAGCTGCCTGGGGGGATTCTCCTACAATGAGCAGTTCTTC
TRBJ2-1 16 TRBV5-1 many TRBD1 CASSLGTGHASNEQFF TGCGCCAGCAGCTTGGGGACAGGTCATGCTTCCAATGAGCAGTTCTTC
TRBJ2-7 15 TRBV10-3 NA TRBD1 CAISESGQGAYEQYF TGTGCCATCAGTGAGTCGGGACAGGGGGCCTACGAGCAGTACTTC
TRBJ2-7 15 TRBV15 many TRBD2 CATSREGGRAHEQYF TGTGCCACCAGCAGAGAGGGCGGGAGGGCCCACGAGCAGTACTTC
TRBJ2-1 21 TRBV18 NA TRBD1 CASSPWKGGPVSRQSYNEQFF TGTGCCAGCTCACCATGGAAAGGGGGCCCGGTGTCGAGGCAGTCCTACAATGAGCAGTTCTTC
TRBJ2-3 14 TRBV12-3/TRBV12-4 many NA CASSLRGPTDTQYF TGTGCCAGCAGTTTAAGGGGCCCCACAGATACGCAGTATTTT
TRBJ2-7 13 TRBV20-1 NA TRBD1 CSAVRDRVREQYF TGCAGTGCCGTCCGGGACAGGGTGCGCGAGCAGTACTTC
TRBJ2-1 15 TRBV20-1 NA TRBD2 CSARDPSGTSNEQFF TGCAGTGCTAGAGACCCGTCCGGGACTAGCAATGAGCAGTTCTTC
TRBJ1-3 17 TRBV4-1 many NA CASSQGALRASGNTIYF TGCGCCAGCAGCCAAGGGGCCCTTCGTGCCTCCGGAAACACCATATATTTT
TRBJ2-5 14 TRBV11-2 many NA CASSLGTGGETQYF TGTGCCAGCAGCTTAGGCACAGGCGGAGAGACCCAGTACTTC
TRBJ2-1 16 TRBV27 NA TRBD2 CASSLPGTSGRNEQFF TGTGCCAGCAGTTTGCCCGGGACTAGCGGGAGGAATGAGCAGTTCTTC
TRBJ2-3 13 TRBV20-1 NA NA CSATHGGPDTQYF TGCAGTGCTACCCACGGCGGGCCAGATACGCAGTATTTT
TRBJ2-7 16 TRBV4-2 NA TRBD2 CASSQGGGGSSYEQYF TGTGCCAGCAGCCAAGGTGGCGGGGGGTCCTCCTACGAGCAGTACTTC
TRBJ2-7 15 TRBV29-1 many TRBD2 CSPPRLAGSTYEQYF TGCAGCCCTCCTCGACTAGCGGGTTCTACCTACGAGCAGTACTTC
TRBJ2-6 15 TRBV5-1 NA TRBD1 CASSSQGPGANVLTF TGCGCCAGCAGCTCACAGGGGCCTGGGGCCAACGTCCTGACTTTC
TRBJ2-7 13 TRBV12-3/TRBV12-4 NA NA CASSPQGLYEQYF TGTGCCAGCAGTCCGCAGGGCCTCTACGAGCAGTACTTC
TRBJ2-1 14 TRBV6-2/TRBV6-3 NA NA CASSYLGERGEQFF TGTGCCAGCAGTTACTTGGGGGAAAGGGGTGAGCAGTTCTTC
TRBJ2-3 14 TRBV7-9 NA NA CATQLSLATDTQYF TGTGCCACCCAGCTTAGTTTAGCGACAGATACGCAGTATTTT
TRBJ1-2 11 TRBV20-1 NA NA CSAILNYGYTF TGCAGTGCTATCCTCAACTATGGCTACACCTTC
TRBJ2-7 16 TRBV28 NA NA CASSLGRPSEPYEQYF TGTGCCAGCAGCTTAGGCCGACCCAGCGAACCCTACGAGCAGTACTTC
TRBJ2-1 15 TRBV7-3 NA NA CASSLAPHGDNEQFF TGTGCCAGCAGCTTAGCACCACACGGGGACAATGAGCAGTTCTTC
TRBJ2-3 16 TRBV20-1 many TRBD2 CSAPIVAGGPTDTQYF TGCAGTGCCCCTATCGTGGCGGGAGGGCCCACAGATACGCAGTATTTT
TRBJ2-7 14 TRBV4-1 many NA CASSQDDTYYEQYF TGCGCCAGCAGCCAAGATGACACTTACTACGAGCAGTACTTC
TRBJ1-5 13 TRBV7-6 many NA CASSLDLNQPQHF TGCGCCAGCAGCTTGGACCTCAATCAGCCCCAGCATTTT